This T cell receptor beta chain stems from a study of blood T cell repertoires in COVID-19. Repertoires were generated with immunoSEQ multiplex PCR, while TCRdb's copy carries only in-frame clones and drops some. Of around 63,000 clones listed, 65% to 80% are singletons. J lost 4 bases, V lost 6 bases, and 6 bases had no gene match. This CDR3 contains 15 residues. CDR1 KGHSH and CDR2 LQKENI come from the germline V gene. The sequencing input was peripheral blood. The chain recombines TRBV18 with TRBJ1-4; TRBD1 matches 9 bases. The TCR originated in a woman in her 70s with acute or convalescent COVID-19. The CDR3 region is CASSLQGAFNEKLFF. The CDR3 DNA reads TGTGCCAGCTCGTTACAGGGGGCTTTTAATGAAAAACTGTTTTTT.